These 28 T cell receptor beta chains were sequenced from one sample in a study of blood T cell repertoires in COVID-19. Sequencing was performed with immunoSEQ multiplex PCR; in TCRdb, only in-frame clones are kept and a portion is missing. The table includes tens of thousands of clones, 86% detected once. Source material: peripheral blood. These receptors were obtained from a man in his fifties or sixties with acute or convalescent COVID-19.

The chain recombines TRBV6-5 with TRBJ1-1; no clear D gene. Trimming removed 6 bases at V and 6 bases at J, with 11 bases between. The length of the CDR3 is 12 residues. The germline V gene has CDR1 MNHEY and CDR2 SVGAGI. The CDR3 reads CASSVFVAEAFF. In DNA, the CDR3 is TGTGCCAGCAGCGTCTTCGTCGCTGAAGCTTTCTTT.

The chain is built from TRBV6-5 and TRBJ1-2; 11 nucleotides line up with TRBD1. Germline CDR1 and CDR2: MNHEY and SVGAGI. The CDR3 is made up of 14 amino acids. Trimming cost V 5 bases and J 10 bases; bases outside gene matches: 9. The CDR3 DNA sequence: TGTGCCAGCAGTACCAGGGACAGGGGGGTTTCCTACACCTTC. Its protein is CASSTRDRGVSYTF.

This chain uses TRBV15 with TRBJ1-1; D call uncertain. Trimming cost V 0 bases and J 0 bases, with 11 bases left between them. CDR3 length: 16 residues. Germline loops: CDR1 LNHNV, CDR2 YYDKDF (reference sequence). CDR3 in DNA: TGTGCCACCAGCAGAGAGGCAGGCAGATTGAACACTGAAGCTTTCTTT. Its protein is CATSREAGRLNTEAFF. The full variable domain, rest sourced from reference TRBV15 and TRBJ1-1, is DAMVIQNPRYQVTQFGKPVTLSCSQTLNHNVMYWYQQKSSQAPKLLFHYYDKDFNNEADTPDNFQSRRPNTSFCFLDIRSPGLGDTAMYLCATSREAGRLNTEAFFGQGTRLTVV.

The genes are TRBV9 and TRBJ2-7, with TRBD2 identical over 16 bases. The V gene's germline CDR1 is SGDLS and CDR2 YYNGEE. With V trimmed by 0 bases and J by 5 bases, 5 bases remained unmatched. This CDR3 is built from 17 residues. The DNA for the CDR3 is TGTGCCAGCAGCGTAGGGGGGACTAGCGGGAGGGAGAACGAGCAGTACTTC. Its translation: CASSVGGTSGRENEQYF. Supplemented by reference TRBV9 and TRBJ2-7, the full variable domain reads DSGVTQTPKHLITATGQRVTLRCSPRSGDLSVYWYQQSLDQGLQFLIQYYNGEERAKGNILERFSAQQFPDLHSELNLSSLELGDSALYFCASSVGGTSGRENEQYFGPGTRLTVT.

The chain is built from TRBV7-2 and TRBJ1-1, with D perhaps TRBD1 (5 bases). CDR3 length: 14 amino acids. From germline, CDR1 is SGHTA and CDR2 FQGNSA. V was clipped by 4 bases and J by 4 bases, with 13 bases between them. The CDR3 DNA is TGTGCCAGCAGCTCTAGGGGCTATATCACTGAAGCTTTCTTT. Amino acids: CASSSRGYITEAFF. Full variable domain (outside the CDR3, taken from reference TRBV7-2 and TRBJ1-1): GAGVSQSPSNKVTEKGKDVELRCDPISGHTALYWYRQSLGQGLEFLIYFQGNSAPDKSGLPSDRFSAERTGGSVSTLTIQRTQQEDSAVYLCASSSRGYITEAFFGQGTRLTVV.

This clone was detected only a few times. The chain uses TRBV18 and TRBJ1-2, with TRBD1 as a possible D gene (6 bases). The V gene's germline CDR1 is KGHSH and CDR2 LQKENI. The CDR3 consists of 16 residues. V lost 6 bases and J 7 bases, leaving 24 bases between the germline ends. In DNA form, the CDR3 reads TGTGCCAGCTCCCTGGGGGCAGGGGAACTATCGTCTGGCTACACCTTC. It encodes CASSLGAGELSSGYTF.

The genes are TRBV3-1 (or the pseudogene TRBV3-2) and TRBJ1-2, with 7 bases aligning to TRBD1. The CDR3 has 15 residues. Germline V lookup: CDR1 LGHDT, CDR2 YNNKEL (reference sequence). Trimming at V came to 0 bases and at J to 5 bases, leaving 6 bases not matched to a gene. The CDR3 coding sequence is TGTGCCAGCAGCCAAGATATGGACAGGCCTTATGGCTACACCTTC. Translated: CASSQDMDRPYGYTF.

CDR3 sequence reads: CSVMIGANTEAFF. Here the CDR3 DNA reads TGCAGCGTAATGATAGGGGCGAACACTGAAGCTTTCTTT. The chain combines TRBV29-1 with TRBJ1-1; a possible D gene is TRBD1 (5 bases). This CDR3 has 13 residues. CDR1 SQVTM and CDR2 ANQGSEA come from the germline V gene. V was cut by 6 bases and J by 1 base, with 12 bases left in between. Full variable domain (remainder filled in from reference TRBV29-1 and TRBJ1-1): SAVISQKPSRDICQRGTSLTIQCQVDSQVTMMFWYRQQPGQSLTLIATANQGSEATYESGFVIDKFPISRPNLTFSTLTVSNMSPEDSSIYLCSVMIGANTEAFFGQGTRLTVV.

CDR3 sequence reads: CASSESRGFEKLFF. In nucleotides, the CDR3 is TGTGCCAGCAGTGAATCTCGGGGATTTGAAAAACTGTTTTTT. This chain uses TRBV25-1 with TRBJ1-4; no firm D call. Trimming shortened V by 1 base and J by 7 bases, and 10 bases separated the two germline ends. The CDR3 consists of 14 residues. Germline V gives CDR1 MGHDK, CDR2 SYGVNS.

Only one count was recorded for this clone. The gene calls are TRBV27 and TRBJ1-5; TRBD1 might be the D (5 bases). V lost 0 bases, J lost 9 bases, and 15 bases lay in between. From germline, CDR1 is MNHEY and CDR2 SMNVEV (reference sequence). CDR3 size: 15 residues. CDR3 DNA: TGTGCCAGCAGTTTATCACCCGGACAATATATGCCCCAGCATTTT. It codes for CASSLSPGQYMPQHF.

This chain connects TRBV10-3 to TRBJ1-1; TRBD1 aligns across 9 bases. This CDR3 has 15 amino acids. The junction had 10 bases not matched to a gene; V was cut back by 7 bases and J by 4 bases. Germline V gene sequence: CDR1 ENHRY, CDR2 SYGVKD. This chain's CDR3 is CAITPDRGSGTEAFF. The CDR3 region has the DNA TGTGCCATCACTCCGGACAGGGGAAGCGGCACTGAAGCTTTCTTT.

The chain is built from TRBV4-3 and TRBJ1-2; TRBD1 aligns across 8 bases. CDR3 length: 14 amino acids. Germline trimming cut 4 bases from V and 4 bases from J; bases unmatched to any gene: 5. Germline V lookup: CDR1 LGHNA, CDR2 YSLEER. The CDR3 spells CASSPGQGAYGYTF. The CDR3 DNA is TGCGCCAGCAGCCCCGGACAGGGCGCCTATGGCTACACCTTC.

The chain carries TRBV29-1 and TRBJ1-2; D may be TRBD1 (5 bases). The germline V gene has CDR1 SQVTM and CDR2 ANQGSEA. Deletions cut 7 bases from V and 6 bases from J, with 18 bases between. This CDR3 spans 13 amino acids. The CDR3 nucleotides are TGCAGCGGTGGGACTCCCGCCTCCAATGGCTACACCTTC. This encodes CSGGTPASNGYTF.

The V call is TRBV2, the J call TRBJ2-5; TRBD1 agrees at 7 bases. Per germline, CDR1 SNHLY and CDR2 FYNNEI. This CDR3 has 14 amino acids. The V and J ends lost 7 bases and 1 base, in that order; junction bases with no gene match: 6. CDR3 DNA sequence: TGTGCCAGCAATAAGGGACAGCCCCAAGAGACCCAGTACTTC. Translating it yields CASNKGQPQETQYF.

The V and J genes are TRBV6-2 or TRBV6-3 and TRBJ1-5, with D possibly matching TRBD1 (6 bases). V was cut by 2 bases and J by 4 bases, with 9 bases left in between. This CDR3 comprises 14 residues. Per germline, CDR1 MNHEY and CDR2 SVGEGT. The CDR3 protein is CASSYGGLNQPQHF. CDR3 DNA: TGTGCCAGCAGTTACGGGGGCCTTAATCAGCCCCAGCATTTT.

The chain recombines TRBV11-2 with TRBJ2-7; TRBD1 matches at 9 bases. Germline assignment: CDR1 SGHAT and CDR2 FQNNGV. J gave up 3 bases and V 5 bases, and 20 bases lay outside the gene matches. The CDR3 loop spans 19 amino acids. The CDR3 loop is CASSITFVLGTGTFYEQYF. For the CDR3, the DNA is TGTGCCAGCAGCATCACATTCGTGCTCGGGACAGGGACTTTCTACGAGCAGTACTTC.

This chain joins TRBV5-1 and TRBJ2-5; the D is unclear. This CDR3 has 15 amino acids. Germline values: CDR1 SGHRS, CDR2 YFSETQ. The V end was cut by 2 bases, the J end by 7 bases, with 18 bases between. The CDR3 loop is CASSLSPSGLGTQYF. The CDR3 coding sequence is TGCGCCAGCAGCTTATCGCCGTCGGGTCTTGGGACCCAGTACTTC.

The chain uses TRBV30 and TRBJ2-2, with 7 positions matching TRBD2. The CDR3 has 13 residues. Germline lookup yields CDR1 GTSNPN and CDR2 SVGIG (reference sequence). V lost 2 bases, J lost 4 bases, and 1 base stayed unmatched. The CDR3 DNA reads as TGTGCCTGGAGTACGGGGGGCACCGGGGAGCTGTTTTTT. The encoded protein is CAWSTGGTGELFF.

The rearrangement links TRBV11-2 to TRBJ2-1; TRBD2 aligns across 13 bases. V shed 5 bases, J shed 5 bases, and the junction held 9 bases outside the gene matches. Germline V gene sequence: CDR1 SGHAT, CDR2 FQNNGV. There are 17 residues in the CDR3. CDR3 bases: TGTGCCAGCAGCCGACGGACTAGCGGGAGCAGGGACAATGAGCAGTTCTTC. Translated: CASSRRTSGSRDNEQFF.

The chain couples TRBV5-1 to TRBJ2-1, with TRBD1 matching 10 bases. Germline V gene data show CDR1 as SGHRS and CDR2 as YFSETQ. This CDR3 is built from 15 residues. Trimming cost V 5 bases and J 6 bases; bases outside gene matches: 8. The CDR3 here is CASSLRGQGSNEQFF. The CDR3 coding sequence is TGCGCCAGCAGTTTGAGGGGACAGGGGTCCAATGAGCAGTTCTTC.

V and J are TRBV14 and TRBJ1-6, with D unresolved. Germline CDR1 and CDR2: SGHDN and FVKESK. Deletions cut 0 bases from V and 17 bases from J, with 29 bases between. The CDR3 loop spans 18 amino acids. In DNA form, the CDR3 reads TGTGCCAGCAGCCAAGATCGTCTAGGGTTGGGAGGGAGTACCCAGGTCCACTTT. Its translation is CASSQDRLGLGGSTQVHF.

The chain couples TRBV6-1 to TRBJ1-2; TRBD1 matches at 9 bases. Germline trimming cut 2 bases from V and 1 base from J; bases unmatched to any gene: 11. The CDR3 has 18 residues. Germline CDR1 is MNHNS and CDR2 is SASEGT. CDR3 nucleotide sequence: TGTGCCAGCAGTGAATGGCTTTTTTCGGGACAGGGTAACTATGGCTACACCTTC. This translates into CASSEWLFSGQGNYGYTF.

The rearrangement uses TRBV19 and TRBJ1-2; D ambiguous. The CDR3 contains 11 residues. Germline CDR1 is LNHDA and CDR2 is SQIVND (reference sequence). This CDR3 reads CGCGDNYGYTF. The CDR3 region has the DNA TGTGGATGCGGGGATAACTATGGCTACACCTTC.

The gene calls are TRBV9 and TRBJ2-3; TRBD1 is a possible D gene (6 bases). The CDR3 runs to 14 residues. V lost 2 bases to trimming and J lost 1 base, with 8 bases between them. Germline V gives CDR1 SGDLS, CDR2 YYNGEE. The CDR3 DNA sequence: TGTGCCAGCAGCGTGGGGGCCGGCACAGATACGCAGTATTTT. As protein: CASSVGAGTDTQYF.

This clone has a handful of counts. The CDR3 is CSVEAHGQAYGYTF. The DNA of the CDR3 is TGCAGCGTTGAAGCTCATGGGCAGGCCTATGGCTACACCTTC. This chain uses TRBV29-1 with TRBJ1-2; D is unclear. CDR1 SQVTM and CDR2 ANQGSEA come from the germline V gene. The CDR3 has 14 amino acids. The V and J ends lost 1 base and 4 bases respectively, with 13 bases between them.

The chain uses TRBV2 and TRBJ2-7; a possible D gene is TRBD1 (5 bases). Germline V CDR1 and CDR2: SNHLY, FYNNEI. V gave up 6 bases and J gave up 5 bases, with 11 bases separating them. The CDR3 length is 12 residues. The CDR3 protein is CASRKKQDEQYF. DNA for the CDR3: TGTGCCAGCAGGAAAAAACAGGACGAGCAGTACTTC.

The genes are TRBV5-1 and TRBJ1-6, with D possibly being TRBD1 (6 bases). V lost 0 bases and J lost 7, with 11 bases in between. Germline CDR1 and CDR2: SGHRS and YFSETQ. CDR3 size: 15 residues. The DNA of the CDR3 is TGCGCCAGCAGCTTGGATGGACAGACCAATTCACCCCTCCACTTT. It encodes CASSLDGQTNSPLHF.

The chain combines TRBV27 with TRBJ1-1; D may be TRBD1 (5 bases). Trimming took 4 bases from V and 5 from J, leaving 8 bases between them. Germline-derived CDR1 and CDR2 are MNHEY and SMNVEV (reference sequence). The CDR3 spans 12 residues. This CDR3 reads CASSSRVTEAFF. The CDR3 DNA reads as TGTGCCAGCAGTTCCAGGGTTACTGAAGCTTTCTTT.